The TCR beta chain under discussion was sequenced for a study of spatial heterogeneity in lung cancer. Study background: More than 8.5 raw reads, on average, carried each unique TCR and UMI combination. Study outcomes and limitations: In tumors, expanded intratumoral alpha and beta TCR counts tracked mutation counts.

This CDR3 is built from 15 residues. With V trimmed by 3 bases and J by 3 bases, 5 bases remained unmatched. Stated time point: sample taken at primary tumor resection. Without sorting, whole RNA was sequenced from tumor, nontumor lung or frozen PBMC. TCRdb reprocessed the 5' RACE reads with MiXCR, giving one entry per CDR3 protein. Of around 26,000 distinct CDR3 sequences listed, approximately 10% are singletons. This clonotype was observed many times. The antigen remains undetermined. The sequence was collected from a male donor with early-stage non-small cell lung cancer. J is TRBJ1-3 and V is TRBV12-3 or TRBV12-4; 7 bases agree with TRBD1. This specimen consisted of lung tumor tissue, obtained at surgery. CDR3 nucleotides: TGTGCCAGCAGTTTTACAGGGGCAAATGGAAACACCATATATTTT. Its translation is CASSFTGANGNTIYF.